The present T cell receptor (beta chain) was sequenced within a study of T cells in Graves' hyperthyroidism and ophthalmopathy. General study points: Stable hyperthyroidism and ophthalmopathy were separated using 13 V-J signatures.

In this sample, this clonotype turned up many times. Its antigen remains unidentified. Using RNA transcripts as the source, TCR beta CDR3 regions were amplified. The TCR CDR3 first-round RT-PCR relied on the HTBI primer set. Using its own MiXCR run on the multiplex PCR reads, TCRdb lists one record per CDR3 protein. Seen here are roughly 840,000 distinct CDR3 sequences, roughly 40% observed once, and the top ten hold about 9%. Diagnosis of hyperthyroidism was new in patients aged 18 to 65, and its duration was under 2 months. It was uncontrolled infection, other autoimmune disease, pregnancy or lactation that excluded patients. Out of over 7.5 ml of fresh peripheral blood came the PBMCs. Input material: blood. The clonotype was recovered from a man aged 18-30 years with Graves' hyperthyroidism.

CDR3 sequence reads: CATGFGWTEAFF. DNA of the CDR3: TGTGCGACGGGGTTCGGGTGGACTGAAGCTTTCTTT. V and J are TRBV19 and TRBJ1-1, with D unresolved. This CDR3 is built from 12 residues. Germline CDR1 and CDR2: LNHDA and SQIVND (reference sequence).